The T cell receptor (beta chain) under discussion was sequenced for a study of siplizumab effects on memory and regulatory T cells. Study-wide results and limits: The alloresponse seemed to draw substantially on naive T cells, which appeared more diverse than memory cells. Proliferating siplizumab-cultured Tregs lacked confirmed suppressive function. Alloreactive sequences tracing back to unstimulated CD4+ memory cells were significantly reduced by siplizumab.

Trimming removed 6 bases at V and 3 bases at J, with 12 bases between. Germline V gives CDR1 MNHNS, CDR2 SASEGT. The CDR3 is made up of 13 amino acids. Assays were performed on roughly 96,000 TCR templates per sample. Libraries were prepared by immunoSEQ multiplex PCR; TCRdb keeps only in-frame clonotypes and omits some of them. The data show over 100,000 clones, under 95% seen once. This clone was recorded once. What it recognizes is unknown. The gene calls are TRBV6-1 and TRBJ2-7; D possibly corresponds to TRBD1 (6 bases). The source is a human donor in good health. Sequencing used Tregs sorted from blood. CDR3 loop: CASSRDKDYEQYF. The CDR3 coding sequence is TGTGCCAGCAGCAGGGACAAAGACTACGAGCAGTACTTC.